This is a list of T cell receptor beta chains from one sample in a study of cytomegalovirus exposure and HLA in healthy donors. TCRdb's copy holds only in-frame clones and misses some; the assay was immunoSEQ multiplex PCR. The sample has roughly 330,000 clones; roughly 87% are singletons. Sequencing used PBMCs. These TCRs come from a woman aged 25 to 45 in good health and CMV-seropositive. CDR3s include the opening cysteine and the closing phenylalanine or tryptophan. The D gene is left open where the match is weak. Not all rows give a size; the values are once, few, many and, for expanded clones, a class.

CDR3 length,clone size,V gene,D gene,J gene,CDR3 protein,CDR3 DNA
14,once,TRBV7-8,-,TRBJ1-2,CASSLEAANYGYTF,TGTGCCAGCAGCTTAGAGGCAGCTAACTATGGCTACACCTTC
16,-,TRBV28,TRBD2,TRBJ2-3,CASSFLAGASTDTQYF,TGTGCCAGCAGTTTCCTAGCGGGGGCTAGCACAGATACGCAGTATTTT
17,-,TRBV7-9,-,TRBJ2-7,CASSLALKERRPYEQYF,TGTGCCAGCAGCTTAGCGCTAAAGGAGAGGCGGCCCTACGAGCAGTACTTC
18,-,TRBV10-1,TRBD1,TRBJ1-4,CASSIGQGGDATNEKLFF,TGCGCCAGCAGCATTGGACAGGGTGGAGATGCAACTAATGAAAAACTGTTTTTT
14,once,TRBV13,TRBD1,TRBJ2-5,CASSFGQEQETQYF,TGTGCCAGCAGCTTTGGACAGGAGCAAGAGACCCAGTACTTC
17,-,TRBV28,TRBD2,TRBJ2-7,CASSLGGAGAYSYEQYF,TGTGCCAGCAGTTTAGGCGGAGCGGGAGCCTATTCCTACGAGCAGTACTTC
16,-,TRBV5-1,TRBD1,TRBJ2-4,CASSSNRDSGENIQYF,TGCGCCAGCAGCAGCAACCGGGACAGCGGAGAAAACATTCAGTACTTC
15,-,TRBV9,-,TRBJ1-1,CASSVVSRGNTEAFF,TGTGCCAGCAGCGTAGTATCCAGGGGTAACACTGAAGCTTTCTTT
13,-,TRBV7-7,TRBD1,TRBJ1-1,CASSARGDTEAFF,TGTGCCAGCAGCGCCAGGGGGGATACTGAAGCTTTCTTT
14,once,TRBV2,TRBD1,TRBJ2-7,CASSAPGQIYEQYF,TGTGCCAGCAGTGCCCCGGGACAGATATACGAGCAGTACTTC
10,few,TRBV9,-,TRBJ1-3,CASSGNTIYF,TGTGCCAGCAGCGGCAACACCATATATTTT
16,-,TRBV19,TRBD1,TRBJ1-1,CASSAPGQHMNTEAFF,TGTGCCAGTAGTGCACCGGGACAGCACATGAACACTGAAGCTTTCTTT
15,-,TRBV29-1,TRBD2,TRBJ2-7,CSVEGGSGVSYEQYF,TGCAGCGTTGAAGGGGGTAGCGGGGTCTCCTACGAGCAGTACTTC
17,-,TRBV6-1,TRBD1,TRBJ2-6,CASSDGQGGSGANVLTF,TGTGCCAGCAGTGACGGACAGGGGGGTTCTGGGGCCAACGTCCTGACTTTC
15,once,TRBV6-6,-,TRBJ1-4,CASSRESSTNEKLFF,TGTGCCAGCAGTCGAGAGTCTTCAACTAATGAAAAACTGTTTTTT
15,-,TRBV9,TRBD1,TRBJ1-4,CASSEDGQGWEKLFF,TGTGCCAGCAGCGAAGACGGACAGGGGTGGGAAAAACTGTTTTTT
14,-,TRBV27,-,TRBJ1-2,CASSLQAGDYGYTF,TGTGCCAGCAGTTTACAGGCAGGGGACTATGGCTACACCTTC
14,-,TRBV5-1,TRBD1,TRBJ2-1,CASSSGQGYPQQFF,TGCGCCAGCAGCTCAGGACAGGGCTACCCTCAGCAGTTCTTC
15,-,TRBV4-3,TRBD1,TRBJ1-1,CASSQTDRGNTEAFF,TGCGCCAGCAGCCAAACGGACAGGGGGAACACTGAAGCTTTCTTT
16,-,TRBV11-3,TRBD2,TRBJ2-1,CASSFGLAGAYNEQFF,TGTGCCAGCAGCTTCGGACTAGCGGGAGCCTACAATGAGCAGTTCTTC
13,-,TRBV5-4,-,TRBJ1-2,CASSLGLGNGYTF,TGTGCCAGCAGCTTGGGATTGGGGAATGGCTACACCTTC
20,-,TRBV4-1,TRBD2,TRBJ2-2,CASSQVRETSGPTNTGELFF,TGCGCCAGCAGCCAAGTTCGGGAGACTAGCGGGCCGACGAACACCGGGGAGCTGTTTTTT
16,-,TRBV15,TRBD1,TRBJ2-4,CATSSSRGLAKNIQYF,TGTGCCACCAGCAGCTCCAGGGGGCTAGCCAAAAACATTCAGTACTTC
16,-,TRBV4-3,TRBD1,TRBJ1-5,CASSQDATGGNQPQHF,TGCGCCAGCAGCCAAGATGCGACAGGGGGCAATCAGCCCCAGCATTTT
16,-,TRBV27,-,TRBJ2-5,CASSPTQGRIQETQYF,TGTGCCAGCAGCCCTACTCAGGGGAGGATTCAAGAGACCCAGTACTTC
12,-,TRBV7-2,-,TRBJ2-7,CASSLVAHEQYF,TGTGCCAGCAGCTTAGTAGCACACGAGCAGTACTTC
12,few,TRBV29-1,-,TRBJ1-3,CSVDSSGNTIYF,TGCAGCGTTGATTCTTCTGGAAACACCATATATTTT
14,-,TRBV9,-,TRBJ2-5,CASSTPGLGETQYF,TGTGCCAGCAGCACACCCGGTTTGGGGGAGACCCAGTACTTC
14,-,TRBV14,-,TRBJ1-2,CASSQDLRGTGYTF,TGTGCCAGCAGCCAAGATCTTCGGGGTACTGGCTACACCTTC
15,-,TRBV18,-,TRBJ2-7,CASSPLTGGGGEQYF,TGTGCCAGCTCACCCCTGACGGGTGGGGGCGGCGAGCAGTACTTC
16,-,TRBV7-3,-,TRBJ1-1,CASSLRRVTVNTEAFF,TGTGCCAGCAGCTTAAGGCGGGTGACGGTGAACACTGAAGCTTTCTTT
12,-,TRBV14,TRBD2,TRBJ2-7,CASSQRGGEQYF,TGTGCCAGCAGCCAGCGGGGAGGGGAGCAGTACTTC
15,-,TRBV6-5,-,TRBJ2-3,CASRDAGSSADTQYF,TGTGCCAGCAGGGACGCTGGCAGCTCGGCAGATACGCAGTATTTT
12,once,TRBV9,TRBD1,TRBJ2-7,CASSGQGYEQYF,TGTGCCAGCAGCGGACAGGGCTACGAGCAGTACTTC
17,-,TRBV7-6,-,TRBJ1-6,CASSPTTQGSYNSPLHF,TGTGCCAGCAGCCCAACAACCCAGGGGTCGTATAATTCACCCCTCCACTTT
14,-,TRBV5-4,-,TRBJ2-7,CASSPRVGAYEQYF,TGTGCCAGCAGCCCTCGAGTAGGTGCCTACGAGCAGTACTTC
19,-,TRBV7-8,TRBD2,TRBJ2-7,CASSPRGLGRGELDYEQYF,TGTGCCAGCAGCCCACGTGGCCTCGGGCGGGGGGAGCTGGACTACGAGCAGTACTTC
15,-,TRBV9,-,TRBJ2-7,CASSVGGLVGDEQYF,TGTGCCAGCAGCGTAGGGGGACTGGTGGGGGACGAGCAGTACTTC
16,-,TRBV14,TRBD1,TRBJ2-7,CASSQFWTGYQNEQYF,TGTGCCAGCAGCCAATTCTGGACAGGCTATCAAAACGAGCAGTACTTC